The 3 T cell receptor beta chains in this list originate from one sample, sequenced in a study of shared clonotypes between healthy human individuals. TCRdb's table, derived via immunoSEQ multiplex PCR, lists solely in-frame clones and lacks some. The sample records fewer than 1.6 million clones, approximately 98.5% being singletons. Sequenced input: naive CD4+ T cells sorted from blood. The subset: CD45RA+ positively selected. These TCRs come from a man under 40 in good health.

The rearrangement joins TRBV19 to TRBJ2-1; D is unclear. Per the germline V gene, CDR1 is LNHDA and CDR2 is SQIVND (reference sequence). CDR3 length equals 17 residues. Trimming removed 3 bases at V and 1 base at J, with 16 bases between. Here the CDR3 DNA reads TGTGCCAGTAGTATTGGACCGACGACCCCGTCCTACAATGAGCAGTTCTTC. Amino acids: CASSIGPTTPSYNEQFF.

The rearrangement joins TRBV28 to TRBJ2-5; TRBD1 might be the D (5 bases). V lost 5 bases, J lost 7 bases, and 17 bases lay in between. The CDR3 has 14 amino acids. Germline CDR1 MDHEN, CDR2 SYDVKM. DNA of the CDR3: TGTGCCAGCAGTCCACAAAGTCTCCAGGGGACCCAGTACTTC. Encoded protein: CASSPQSLQGTQYF.

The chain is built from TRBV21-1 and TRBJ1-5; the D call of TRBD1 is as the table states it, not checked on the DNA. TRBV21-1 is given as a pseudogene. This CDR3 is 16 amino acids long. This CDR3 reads CASSTQDRVAFQPQHF. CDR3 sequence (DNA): TGTGCCAGCAGCACGCAGGACAGGGTGGCTTTCCAGCCCCAGCATTTT.